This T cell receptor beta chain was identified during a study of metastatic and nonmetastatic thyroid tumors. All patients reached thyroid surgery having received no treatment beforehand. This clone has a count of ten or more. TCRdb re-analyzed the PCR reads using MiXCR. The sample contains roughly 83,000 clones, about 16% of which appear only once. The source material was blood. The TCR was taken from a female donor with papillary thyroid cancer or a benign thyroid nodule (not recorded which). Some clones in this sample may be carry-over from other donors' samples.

As DNA, the CDR3 is TGTGCCAGCAGTCCTCTTACGGCTGGGGCCAACGTCCTGACTTTC. It specifies CASSPLTAGANVLTF. This sequence joins TRBV6-1 and TRBJ2-6; no clear D gene. Germline V gene lookup returns CDR1 MNHNS and CDR2 SASEGT. The ends were cut back, 5 bases at V and 2 bases at J, with 10 bases in the middle. This CDR3 contains 15 residues.